The TCR beta chain under discussion was sequenced for a study of T-cell reconstitution after alpha-beta-depleted transplantation in children. This sample's TCRbeta library carried unique molecular identifier barcodes. MiXCR, applied by TCRdb to the PCR reads, yields one record per CDR3 protein. The table records 130,000 or so distinct CDR3 sequences, roughly 9% of them present only once. Findings and caveats of the study: About two months after transplant, alpha-beta T cells reportedly came from several hundred expanded graft clones. At day 60, the high TCRbeta diversity found in some patients originated from recipient T cells and thymic progenitors that had survived.

This clonotype was counted at least ten times. Its specificity is not known. Sequenced material: PBMCs, mostly from graft donor cells, taken 180 days after TCRalphabeta/CD19-depleted stem cell transplant. This sequence was found in a girl under three years old who had a stem cell transplant for combined immunodeficiency, so the T cells may come from the graft donor.

The CDR3 protein is CAISGASGSYNEQFF. DNA for the CDR3: TGTGCCATCAGTGGAGCTAGCGGGTCTTACAATGAGCAGTTCTTC. The chain is built from TRBV10-3 and TRBJ2-1; 8 bases fit TRBD2. After removal of 4 bases from V and 4 bases from J, the junction contained 6 bases not matched to a gene. The CDR3 contains 15 residues. Germline CDR1 reads ENHRY; CDR2 reads SYGVKD.